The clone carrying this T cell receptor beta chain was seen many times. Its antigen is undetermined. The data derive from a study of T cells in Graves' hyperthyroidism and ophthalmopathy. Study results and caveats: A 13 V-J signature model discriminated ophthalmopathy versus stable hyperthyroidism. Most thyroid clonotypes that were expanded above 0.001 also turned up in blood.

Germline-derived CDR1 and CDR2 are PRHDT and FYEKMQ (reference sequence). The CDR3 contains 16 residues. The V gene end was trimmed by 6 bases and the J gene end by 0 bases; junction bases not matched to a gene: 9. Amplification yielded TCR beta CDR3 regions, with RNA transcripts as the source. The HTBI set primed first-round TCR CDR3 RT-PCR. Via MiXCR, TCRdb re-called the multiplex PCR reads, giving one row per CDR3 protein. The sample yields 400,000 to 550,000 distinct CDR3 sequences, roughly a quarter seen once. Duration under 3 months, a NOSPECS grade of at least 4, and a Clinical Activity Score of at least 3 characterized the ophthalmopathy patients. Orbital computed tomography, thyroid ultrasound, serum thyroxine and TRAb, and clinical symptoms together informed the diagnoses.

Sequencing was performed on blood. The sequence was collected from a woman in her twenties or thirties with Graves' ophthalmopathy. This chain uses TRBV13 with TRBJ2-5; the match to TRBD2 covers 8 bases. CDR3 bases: TGTGCCAGCAGTCTATTGGTAGCGGGGAACCAAGAGACCCAGTACTTC. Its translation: CASSLLVAGNQETQYF.